This T cell receptor (beta chain) was found in a study of siplizumab effects on memory and regulatory T cells. Regarding the study as a whole: Where siplizumab was present, mappable alloreactive CD4+ clones averaged approximately 70% Treg-derived, compared with 25% to 30% in controls. Roughly 75-95% of proliferating CD4+ or CD8+ clones lacked a naive or memory phenotype that could be assigned. Proliferating Tregs taken from siplizumab cultures were not shown to have a confirmed suppressive function.

This clone was counted once. Its antigen is currently unknown. The repertoire was sequenced with immunoSEQ multiplex PCR; TCRdb's copy has only in-frame clones and lacks some. The sample has approximately 60,000 clones, 90% to 97% seen once; the top ten hold approximately 0.1%. This CDR3 comprises 16 residues. Germline V gene lookup returns CDR1 SSHAT and CDR2 FNYEAQ (reference sequence). V lost 5 bases, J lost 2 bases, and 2 bases stayed unmatched. This TCR was sampled from a human donor in good health. The sample consisted of naive CD8+ T cells sorted from blood. The genes are TRBV7-7 and TRBJ2-1; 14 bases align to TRBD2. As DNA, the CDR3 is TGTGCCAGCAGCCCGGGACTAGCGGGGGCCTACAATGAGCAGTTCTTC. Its protein product is CASSPGLAGAYNEQFF.